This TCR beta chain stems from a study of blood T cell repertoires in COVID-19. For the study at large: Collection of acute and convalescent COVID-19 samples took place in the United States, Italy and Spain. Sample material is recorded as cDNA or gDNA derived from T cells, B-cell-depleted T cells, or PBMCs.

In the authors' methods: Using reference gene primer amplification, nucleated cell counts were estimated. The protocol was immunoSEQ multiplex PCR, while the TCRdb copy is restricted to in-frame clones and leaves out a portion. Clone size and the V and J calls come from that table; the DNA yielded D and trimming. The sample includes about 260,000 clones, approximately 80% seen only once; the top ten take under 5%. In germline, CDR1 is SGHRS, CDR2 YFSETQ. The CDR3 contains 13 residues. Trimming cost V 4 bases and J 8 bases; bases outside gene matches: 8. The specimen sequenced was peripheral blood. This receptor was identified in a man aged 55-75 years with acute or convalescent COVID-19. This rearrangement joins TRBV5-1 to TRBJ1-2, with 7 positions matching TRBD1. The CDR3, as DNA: TGCGCCAGCAGCCGGGACAGTGGCAGGGGCTACACCTTC. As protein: CASSRDSGRGYTF.